This T cell receptor (beta chain) was sequenced in a study of blood T cell repertoires in COVID-19. Germline V lookup: CDR1 SGHDN, CDR2 FVKESK. The CDR3 is 16 amino acids. The trim removed 4 bases at V and 4 bases at J, leaving 10 bases unmatched. The assay was immunoSEQ multiplex PCR, and TCRdb's table has in-frame clones only and misses some. There are about 48,000 clones in the sample; 65% to 90% occur only once, and roughly 2.9% lies in the top ten. The chain uses TRBV14 and TRBJ1-3; 7 nucleotides match TRBD1. The TCR comes from a woman at least 80 years old with acute or convalescent COVID-19. Sequencing was done on a sample of peripheral blood. This CDR3 is CASSPLDRFFGNTIYF. CDR3 bases: TGTGCCAGCAGCCCCCTGGACAGGTTCTTCGGAAACACCATATATTTT.